Described below is a single TCR beta chain sequence and its context. Its cognate antigen is unknown. This record comes from a study of CD8 T cells in ankylosing spondylitis. Study findings and constraints: Blood from ankylosing spondylitis patients appeared to carry a characteristic roughly 8-variant TCR beta motif.

CDR3 length equals 14 residues. Between the trimmed V and J ends, which lost 2 bases and 6 bases, there was a span of 13 bases. The V gene's germline CDR1 is SGHRS and CDR2 YFSETQ. Construction of TCR beta libraries was performed using quantitative 5'-RACE with molecular barcodes. TCRdb redid the calling of the 5' RACE reads with MiXCR, one entry per CDR3 protein. The sample holds hundreds of thousands of distinct CDR3 sequences, approximately 17% seen once. The V and J genes are TRBV5-1 and TRBJ2-3, with D hard to call. Sequencing was carried out using blood, either unsorted or a sorted T cell fraction (not recorded which). This clonotype originated in a male donor with ankylosing spondylitis. The CDR3 DNA reads as TGCGCCAGCAGCTTAAGCCGCCCCACGGATACGCAGTATTTT. Translated: CASSLSRPTDTQYF.